The 18 T cell receptor beta chains below were found in one sample sequenced in a study of control samples from healthy donors and cancer patients. Here immunoSEQ multiplex PCR was the method, and the copy in TCRdb shows in-frame clones only, minus some. This sample has some 57,000 clones, with 95% found just once. The specimen was blood. These receptors were obtained from a man in his thirties or forties in good health.

The rearrangement uses TRBV29-1 and TRBJ2-2; 11 bases map to TRBD2. The germline V gene encodes CDR1 SQVTM and CDR2 ANQGSEA. The CDR3 runs to 19 residues. Germline trimming cut 7 bases from V and 1 base from J; bases unmatched to any gene: 17. The CDR3 bases are TGCAGCGCCAATTCGGGACTTTCGACTAGCGGGGTGAACACCGGGGAGCTGTTTTTT. This sequence encodes CSANSGLSTSGVNTGELFF.

DNA for the CDR3: TGTGCCATCAGTGCTAGCGGGAGCACAGATACGCAGTATTTT. As protein: CAISASGSTDTQYF. V usage is TRBV10-3 and J usage is TRBJ2-3; 8 bases align to TRBD2. J lost 0 bases, V lost 4 bases, and 0 bases had no gene match. The V gene's germline CDR1 is ENHRY and CDR2 SYGVKD. The CDR3 consists of 14 residues.

The genes are TRBV6-5 and TRBJ2-3; D may be TRBD2 (5 bases). The ends were cut back, 6 bases at V and 0 bases at J, with 7 bases in the middle. Germline V lookup: CDR1 MNHEY, CDR2 SVGAGI. The CDR3 extends over 13 amino acids. CDR3 loop: CASRERSTDTQYF. CDR3 nucleotides: TGTGCCAGCAGGGAGCGGAGCACAGATACGCAGTATTTT.

V is TRBV5-4 and J is TRBJ2-5, with a tentative D call TRBD1 (6 bases). Trimming removed 0 bases at V and 4 bases at J, with 13 bases between. CDR1 SGHNT and CDR2 YYREEE come from the germline V gene (reference sequence). The CDR3 consists of 15 residues. This CDR3 is CASSLAGAAGETQYF. The CDR3, as DNA: TGTGCCAGCAGCTTGGCAGGGGCCGCAGGAGAGACCCAGTACTTC.

The gene calls are TRBV6-5 and TRBJ2-2; no clear D gene. Germline V gene sequence: CDR1 MNHEY, CDR2 SVGAGI. Trimming took 6 bases from V and 6 from J, leaving 14 bases between them. The CDR3 consists of 14 residues. CDR3 coding DNA: TGTGCCAGCAGCTCCAGCGATCAGGCCGGGGAGCTGTTTTTT. Translation gives CASSSSDQAGELFF.

V usage is TRBV2 and J usage is TRBJ2-3; 7 bases map to TRBD1. Trimming cost V 5 bases and J 4 bases; bases outside gene matches: 9. Per germline, CDR1 SNHLY and CDR2 FYNNEI. The CDR3 consists of 15 residues. In nucleotides, the CDR3 is TGTGCCAGCAGTAAATGGGGACAGCTTCCAGATACGCAGTATTTT. The encoded protein is CASSKWGQLPDTQYF.

This chain uses TRBV6-1 with TRBJ1-4; the D is unclear. The germline gives CDR1 MNHNS, CDR2 SASEGT. This CDR3 comprises 13 residues. The V and J ends lost 3 bases and 4 bases respectively, with 6 bases between them. CDR3 in amino acids: CASSDSDNEKLFF. The CDR3 DNA sequence: TGTGCCAGCAGTGACAGTGATAATGAAAAACTGTTTTTT.

The chain links TRBV5-4 to TRBJ2-2; D is unresolved. The CDR3 sequence is 16 residues long. CDR1 and CDR2 (germline): SGHNT, YYREEE (reference sequence). Trimming cost V 3 bases and J 5 bases, with 17 bases left between them. The CDR3 DNA reads TGTGCCAGCAGCTCATCTGGGCTTCGGATTACCGGGGAGCTGTTTTTT. Protein sequence: CASSSSGLRITGELFF. Drawing the rest from reference TRBV5-4 and TRBJ2-2, the complete variable domain is ETGVTQSPTHLIKTRGQQVTLRCSSQSGHNTVSWYQQALGQGPQFIFQYYREEENGRGNFPPRFSGLQFPNYSSELNVNALELDDSALYLCASSSSGLRITGELFFGEGSRLTVL.

V usage is TRBV7-9 and J usage is TRBJ2-3, with D perhaps being TRBD1 or TRBD2 (6 bases each). The CDR3 extends over 16 amino acids. V lost 6 bases, J lost 3 bases, and 19 bases lay in between. Germline CDR1 reads SEHNR; CDR2 reads FQNEAQ (reference sequence). CDR3 amino acids: CASSRKRGVPTDTQYF. The CDR3 DNA is TGTGCCAGCAGTCGGAAGAGGGGGGTCCCTACAGATACGCAGTATTTT.

The V call is TRBV7-6, the J call TRBJ1-1; 8 bases line up with TRBD1. The V and J ends lost 2 bases and 3 bases, in that order; junction bases with no gene match: 8. Looked up from germline, CDR1 is SGHVS and CDR2 is FNYEAQ. CDR3 length equals 16 residues. The CDR3 sequence is CASSLLRGRLDTEAFF. The CDR3 DNA sequence: TGTGCCAGCAGCTTACTCAGGGGGCGGTTGGACACTGAAGCTTTCTTT.

V and J are TRBV24-1 and TRBJ2-1, with 9 positions matching TRBD2. Germline values: CDR1 KGHDR, CDR2 SFDVKD. The ends lost 9 bases at V and 6 bases at J; junction bases unmatched: 11. This CDR3 is built from 15 residues. For the CDR3, the DNA is TGTGCCACCGCGAAGGAGCGGGAGGAGGCCAATGAGCAGTTCTTC. This codes for CATAKEREEANEQFF.

The chain uses TRBV27 and TRBJ1-5; D unresolved. The CDR3 extends over 18 amino acids. The V gene's germline CDR1 is MNHEY and CDR2 SMNVEV (reference sequence). V shed 1 base and J shed 0 bases, with 16 bases lying between them. The CDR3 loop reads CASSLFSSGANSNQPQHF. CDR3 nucleotide sequence: TGTGCCAGCAGTTTATTTTCGAGCGGTGCGAATAGCAATCAGCCCCAGCATTTT.

This chain uses TRBV7-6 with TRBJ2-5, with 11 bases aligning to TRBD2. Germline-derived CDR1 and CDR2 are SGHVS and FNYEAQ. This CDR3 is 15 amino acids long. J was trimmed by 7 bases and V by 4 bases; bases with no gene match: 8. CDR3 in DNA: TGTGCCAGCAGCTGGACTAGCGGGTACCTTGGGACCCAGTACTTC. It is translated as CASSWTSGYLGTQYF.

The rearrangement joins TRBV6-2 or TRBV6-3 to TRBJ2-7; maybe TRBD1 (7 bases). V was shortened by 2 bases and J by 4 bases, with 12 bases between the two germline ends. CDR1 is MNHEY and CDR2 is SVGEGT in the germline V gene. The CDR3 is made up of 14 amino acids. This CDR3 is CASSYQGGIYEQYF. CDR3 coding DNA: TGTGCCAGCAGTTACCAGGGGGGTATATACGAGCAGTACTTC.

The count of this clone is one. The chain couples TRBV5-4 to TRBJ2-1; the D gene is possibly TRBD2 (5 bases). With 1 base removed from V and 3 bases from J, the gap between germline ends came to 8 bases. Germline CDR1 and CDR2: SGHNT and YYREEE (reference sequence). There are 14 residues in the CDR3. This CDR3 reads CASSLQRNYNEQFF. The CDR3 nucleotides read TGTGCCAGCAGCTTGCAGCGGAACTACAATGAGCAGTTCTTC.

The chain links TRBV5-8 to TRBJ2-1; no reliable D call. Trimming took 5 bases from V and 1 from J, leaving 10 bases between them. Germline values: CDR1 SGHTS, CDR2 YDEGEE. This CDR3 spans 14 amino acids. This CDR3 is CASRLDISYNEQFF. CDR3 DNA: TGTGCCAGCAGACTTGACATTTCCTACAATGAGCAGTTCTTC.

The chain employs TRBV5-8 and TRBJ2-4; no firm D call. Germline V gene sequence: CDR1 SGHTS, CDR2 YDEGEE. V shed 4 bases and J shed 4 bases, with 12 bases lying between them. CDR3 length: 14 amino acids. CDR3 sequence reads: CASSMVIRKNIQYF. The CDR3 DNA is TGTGCCAGCAGCATGGTCATCCGAAAAAACATTCAGTACTTC.

CDR3 nucleotides: TGTGCCAGCAGCCCCTTCGGACTAGCGAAAAACACCGGGGAGCTGTTTTTT. The encoded protein is CASSPFGLAKNTGELFF. The chain has TRBV13 and TRBJ2-2; 9 bases align to TRBD2. The CDR3 loop spans 17 amino acids. Trimming at V came to 5 bases and at J to 2 bases, leaving 9 bases not matched to a gene. Looked up from germline, CDR1 is PRHDT and CDR2 is FYEKMQ (reference sequence).